Below are 30 T cell receptor beta chains sequenced from a single sample in a study of blood T cells in healthy people across ages. A second about 7 to 12 cycle PCR used barcoded and J-beta primers. TCRdb re-derived calls from the 5' RACE reads in MiXCR, one entry per CDR3 protein. The data show over 1,500,000 distinct CDR3 sequences, about two fifths seen once. The sample taken for sequencing was blood. These TCRs come from a human donor in good health.

With regard to this clonotype: A read error may produce the germline difference seen at one junction end. The V call is TRBV12-3 or TRBV12-4, the J call TRBJ2-3, with 12 bases lining up with TRBD2. CDR3 length equals 17 residues. In DNA form, the CDR3 reads TGTGCCAGCAGTCCAGGACTAGCGGGACTGAGCACAGATGCGCAGTATTTT. It specifies CASSPGLAGLSTDAQYF.

With regard to this clonotype: Just one base apart from a much larger clone, this may be a read error. The chain links TRBV20-1 to TRBJ1-2, with D possibly TRBD1 on 5 matching bases. The germline gives CDR1 DFQATT, CDR2 SNEGSKA (reference sequence). V gave up 5 bases and J gave up 7 bases, with 23 bases separating them. This CDR3 comprises 15 residues. This CDR3 reads CSAARRGAEGCGYTF. The CDR3 nucleotides read TGCAGTGCTGCTCGGAGGGGAGCGGAGGGCTGTGGCTACACCTTC.

The rearrangement uses TRBV28 and TRBJ2-3; TRBD2 agrees at 7 bases. Germline trimming cut 5 bases from V and 5 bases from J; bases unmatched to any gene: 10. The CDR3 is 15 residues long. Germline CDR1 MDHEN, CDR2 SYDVKM. CDR3 sequence reads: CASSALSGPGDTQYF. CDR3 nucleotide sequence: TGTGCCAGCAGTGCCCTTAGCGGGCCTGGAGATACGCAGTATTTT.

In its sample, this clonotype was seen a few times. The chain recombines TRBV7-9 with TRBJ2-1, with D possibly matching TRBD1 (6 bases). With 8 bases removed from V and 5 bases from J, the gap between germline ends came to 19 bases. Germline loops: CDR1 SEHNR, CDR2 FQNEAQ (reference sequence). There are 15 residues in the CDR3. Written as DNA, the CDR3 is TGTGCCAGCTCTCCACAGGGTCCCCATCACAATGAGCAGTTCTTC. It is translated as CASSPQGPHHNEQFF.

The chain has TRBV30 and TRBJ1-5, with a tentative D call TRBD1 (5 bases). Germline V gene sequence: CDR1 GTSNPN, CDR2 SVGIG (reference sequence). This CDR3 has 14 amino acids. V was cut by 3 bases and J by 6 bases, with 15 bases left in between. The CDR3 spells CAWSRGPWGQPQHF. The CDR3 coding sequence is TGTGCCTGGAGCCGGGGCCCTTGGGGTCAGCCCCAGCATTTT.

For this clonotype: Compared with germline, one end of the junction differs, possibly owing to a read error. The V gene is TRBV15, the J gene TRBJ1-2; D is uncertain. Per germline, CDR1 LNHNV and CDR2 YYDKDF (reference sequence). There are 14 residues in the CDR3. CDR3 coding DNA: TGCGCCACCAGCAGAGAAAGGGCGGCCTATGGCTACACCTTC. This translates into CATSRERAAYGYTF.

CDR3 sequence reads: CSVDSADLEVETQYF. CDR3 nucleotides: TGCAGCGTTGACTCTGCAGACCTCGAAGTGGAGACCCAGTACTTC. The chain recombines TRBV29-1 with TRBJ2-5; no clear D. CDR3 length: 15 residues. V gave up 3 bases and J gave up 5 bases, with 19 bases separating them. Germline CDR1 is SQVTM and CDR2 is ANQGSEA.

This clonotype has a handful of counts. The chain employs TRBV6-5 and TRBJ2-1, with D uncertain. The CDR3 contains 14 residues. Trimming took 3 bases from V and 5 from J, leaving 11 bases between them. Germline CDR1 MNHEY, CDR2 SVGAGI. The CDR3 DNA sequence: TGTGCCAGCAGTTATGACCCAGAGAACAATGAGCAGTTCTTC. Protein product: CASSYDPENNEQFF.

Ten or more counts support this clonotype. The J gene is TRBJ2-3, the V gene TRBV10-3, with 9 positions matching TRBD2. Germline trimming cut 5 bases from V and 1 base from J; bases unmatched to any gene: 4. The CDR3 sequence is 15 residues long. The germline CDR1 and CDR2 sequences are ENHRY and SYGVKD. CDR3 coding DNA: TGTGCCATCAGTCGCTCTAGCGGGGGCACAGATACGCAGTATTTT. Translating it yields CAISRSSGGTDTQYF.

The chain links TRBV7-6 to TRBJ2-5, with 11 bases lining up with TRBD2. The germline CDR1 and CDR2 sequences are SGHVS and FNYEAQ. The CDR3 covers 15 residues. V trimming: 5 bases; J trimming: 2 bases; junction bases outside the gene matches: 4. Written as DNA, the CDR3 is TGTGCCAGCAGCATTCGACTAGCGGGGCAAGAGACCCAGTACTTC. This sequence encodes CASSIRLAGQETQYF.

The chain couples TRBV9 to TRBJ1-2; D gene ambiguous. The CDR3 extends over 13 amino acids. V dropped 0 bases and J dropped 4 bases, with 7 bases sitting between them. CDR1 SGDLS and CDR2 YYNGEE come from the germline V gene. DNA of the CDR3: TGTGCCAGCAGCGTAGATGCGGGCTATGGCTACACCTTC. It is translated as CASSVDAGYGYTF.

About this clonotype: Germline is not matched at one junction end, which may reflect a read error. The chain is built from TRBV29-1 and TRBJ2-5; 12 nucleotides line up with TRBD2. The J call may be incorrect, as the DNA end agrees better with TRBJ2-7. Germline V gene data show CDR1 as SQVTM and CDR2 as ANQGSEA. The CDR3 length is 16 residues. The CDR3 DNA is TGCAGCGTTGAACTTAGACTAGCGGGGGATTCCTGCGAGCAGTACTTC. This codes for CSVELRLAGDSCEQYF.

Only a few counts were recorded for this clonotype. The J gene is TRBJ2-5, the V gene TRBV20-1, with 10 bases fitting TRBD2. Germline values: CDR1 DFQATT, CDR2 SNEGSKA (reference sequence). Losses at the gene ends were 6 bases for V and 5 bases for J; bases not matched to a gene: 6. CDR3 length: 13 amino acids. For the CDR3, the DNA is TGCAGTGCCGCAGCGGGGGGGCGTGAGACCCAGTACTTC. Protein: CSAAAGGRETQYF.

Worth noting for this clonotype: One end of the junction does not line up with germline, which may come from a read error. The genes are TRBV7-8 and TRBJ2-6; D tentatively reads TRBD1 or TRBD2 (6 bases each). CDR3 size: 17 residues. Per the germline V gene, CDR1 is SGHVS and CDR2 is FQNEAQ. The CDR3 DNA reads as TGTGCCAGCAGCCCGCTCGGGGGCCTCTCTGGGGCCAACGTCCGGACTTTC. As protein: CASSPLGGLSGANVRTF.

The table lists this clonotype with a few counts. This chain uses TRBV5-1 with TRBJ1-2; 8 nucleotides agree with TRBD1. V was pared by 4 bases and J by 8 bases, with 16 bases of the junction left unmatched. The CDR3 is made up of 16 amino acids. Germline values: CDR1 SGHRS, CDR2 YFSETQ. CDR3 sequence reads: CASSDRGTGVRRGYTF. CDR3 nucleotides: TGCGCCAGCAGCGACCGGGGGACAGGTGTCCGCCGGGGCTACACCTTC. The entire variable domain, with the rest obtained from reference TRBV5-1 and TRBJ1-2, is as follows: KAGVTQTPRYLIKTRGQQVTLSCSPISGHRSVSWYQQTPGQGLQFLFEYFSETQRNKGNFPGRFSGRQFSNSRSEMNVSTLELGDSALYLCASSDRGTGVRRGYTFGSGTRLTVV.

This chain joins TRBV5-8 and TRBJ2-5; 10 bases line up with TRBD1. Near its end, the DNA agrees better with TRBJ2-7, so the J call may be wrong. The CDR3 is made up of 15 amino acids. Germline CDR1 SGHTS, CDR2 YDEGEE. The CDR3 nucleotides read TGTGCCAGCAGCTTCCGGGACAGGGGATTAGGCGAGCAGTACTTC. This gives the protein CASSFRDRGLGEQYF.

The chain employs TRBV10-3 and TRBJ2-3; the match to TRBD1 covers 9 bases. Germline V gene sequence: CDR1 ENHRY, CDR2 SYGVKD. The V and J ends lost 6 bases and 2 bases, in that order; junction bases with no gene match: 12. The CDR3 sequence is 17 residues long. The CDR3 DNA follows: TGTGCCATCAGGGCCGGGACAGGGATGATGAACACAGATACGCAGTATTTT. Translating it yields CAIRAGTGMMNTDTQYF.

This clonotype was seen a few times. The chain has TRBV4-3 and TRBJ2-2; D gene uncertain. Per germline, CDR1 LGHNA and CDR2 YSLEER. The germline V and J ends were trimmed by 1 base and 6 bases, with 3 bases remaining between them. The CDR3 runs to 12 residues. The CDR3 loop is CASSQVAGELFF. For the CDR3, the DNA is TGCGCCAGCAGCCAAGTCGCCGGGGAGCTGTTTTTT.

The chain has TRBV30 and TRBJ2-2; 8 positions agree with TRBD2. V lost 2 bases and J lost 1; bases outside the gene matches: 6. This CDR3 comprises 16 residues. The germline V gene has CDR1 GTSNPN and CDR2 SVGIG (reference sequence). CDR3 region: CAWSMWSGGNTGELFF. The CDR3 nucleotides read TGTGCCTGGAGTATGTGGAGCGGGGGGAACACCGGGGAGCTGTTTTTT.

This clonotype was observed once. The rearrangement joins TRBV4-3 to TRBJ1-2; TRBD1 is a possible D gene (5 bases). The ends were cut back, 0 bases at V and 2 bases at J, with 13 bases in the middle. The CDR3 spans 16 residues. Germline V CDR1 and CDR2: LGHNA, YSLEER. DNA of the CDR3: TGCGCCAGCAGCCAAGATAGGTCCCCAGGGAACTATGGCTACACCTTC. This translates into CASSQDRSPGNYGYTF.

This clonotype has just a few counts. The chain has TRBV20-1 and TRBJ2-5; 10 bases match TRBD2. The CDR3 runs to 14 residues. Germline CDR1 DFQATT, CDR2 SNEGSKA (reference sequence). The V segment lost 1 base and the J segment 5 bases; nucleotides outside the gene matches: 4. Written as DNA, the CDR3 is TGCAGTGCTAGAGCTAGCGGGGGCAGGGAGACCCAGTACTTC. Residues: CSARASGGRETQYF.

This clonotype came up many times. The genes are TRBV28 and TRBJ2-7; D uncertain. Trimming removed 6 bases from V and 3 bases from J, with 3 bases in between. The CDR3 length is 10 residues. In germline, CDR1 is MDHEN, CDR2 SYDVKM. In nucleotides, the CDR3 is TGTGCCAGCAGCCTCTACGAGCAGTACTTC. This translates into CASSLYEQYF.

Many counts were recorded for this clonotype. This chain uses TRBV10-3 with TRBJ2-1, with unresolved D. The germline V gene encodes CDR1 ENHRY and CDR2 SYGVKD. The length of the CDR3 is 12 residues. Trimming cost V 0 bases and J 7 bases, with 4 bases left between them. CDR3 coding DNA: TGTGCCATCAGTGAGTCCCGGAATGAGCAGTTCTTC. This gives the protein CAISESRNEQFF.

This clonotype occurred many times. The J gene is TRBJ2-7, the V gene TRBV29-1, with D perhaps being TRBD1 or TRBD2 (5 bases each). The CDR3 is 14 amino acids. The V gene lost 4 bases and the J gene lost 3 bases, with 16 bases spanning the gap. Germline CDR1 reads SQVTM; CDR2 reads ANQGSEA. The DNA for the CDR3 is TGCAGCGTTGGCACCCTAGGGGACGGCTACGAGCAGTACTTC. This translates into CSVGTLGDGYEQYF.

The chain joins TRBV20-1 to TRBJ2-4, with TRBD2 matching 13 bases. V trimming: 3 bases; J trimming: 7 bases; junction bases outside the gene matches: 6. The CDR3 is made up of 15 amino acids. Germline V gene data show CDR1 as DFQATT and CDR2 as SNEGSKA (reference sequence). The CDR3 DNA reads as TGCAGTGCTAGCGCCGGGACTAGCGGGGATAACATTCAGTACTTC. Translation gives CSASAGTSGDNIQYF.

A few counts support this clonotype. The genes are TRBV20-1 and TRBJ2-3; 14 bases agree with TRBD2. The CDR3 runs to 16 residues. V lost 3 bases to trimming and J lost 2 bases; unmatched junction nucleotides: 4. Germline V gene lookup returns CDR1 DFQATT and CDR2 SNEGSKA (reference sequence). CDR3 coding DNA: TGCAGTGCTAGTCTGACTAGCGGGGGGGACACAGATACGCAGTATTTT. It codes for CSASLTSGGDTDTQYF.

This chain connects TRBV7-8 to TRBJ1-5; D possibly corresponds to TRBD1 (6 bases). Looked up from germline, CDR1 is SGHVS and CDR2 is FQNEAQ. The V end was cut by 1 base, the J end by 2 bases, with 9 bases between. The CDR3 is made up of 15 amino acids. The CDR3 loop is CASSLGRQGNQPQHF. The CDR3 DNA follows: TGTGCCAGCAGCTTAGGTCGACAGGGCAATCAGCCCCAGCATTTT.

The CDR3 DNA is TGTGCCAGCAGCTTATCAGAGCACATCCACGAGCAGTACTTC. Its translation is CASSLSEHIHEQYF. The chain links TRBV7-9 to TRBJ2-5; D remains unclear. The tail of the sequence fits TRBJ2-7 better, so the J call may be wrong. Germline V gives CDR1 SEHNR, CDR2 FQNEAQ (reference sequence). The CDR3 is 14 amino acids.

This clonotype occurred a few times. One end of the junction varies from germline; a read error may be responsible. V gene TRBV27 combines with J gene TRBJ1-6, with D possibly TRBD1 on 6 matching bases. The CDR3 runs 14 residues. Germline V gene lookup returns CDR1 MNHEY and CDR2 SMNVEV (reference sequence). The CDR3 loop is CASSPITGYSPLHF. CDR3 sequence (DNA): TGTGCTAGCAGTCCTATAACAGGGTATTCACCCCTCCACTTT.

The chain couples TRBV20-1 to TRBJ1-5; the D gene is possibly TRBD1 (6 bases). Between the trimmed V and J ends, which lost 3 bases and 7 bases, there was a span of 25 bases. The CDR3 loop spans 17 amino acids. Looked up from germline, CDR1 is DFQATT and CDR2 is SNEGSKA (reference sequence). CDR3 nucleotide sequence: TGCAGTGCTAGTGGTGGGACAAAAGGGGGGCGAAACCAGCCCCAGCATTTT. Its translation is CSASGGTKGGRNQPQHF.